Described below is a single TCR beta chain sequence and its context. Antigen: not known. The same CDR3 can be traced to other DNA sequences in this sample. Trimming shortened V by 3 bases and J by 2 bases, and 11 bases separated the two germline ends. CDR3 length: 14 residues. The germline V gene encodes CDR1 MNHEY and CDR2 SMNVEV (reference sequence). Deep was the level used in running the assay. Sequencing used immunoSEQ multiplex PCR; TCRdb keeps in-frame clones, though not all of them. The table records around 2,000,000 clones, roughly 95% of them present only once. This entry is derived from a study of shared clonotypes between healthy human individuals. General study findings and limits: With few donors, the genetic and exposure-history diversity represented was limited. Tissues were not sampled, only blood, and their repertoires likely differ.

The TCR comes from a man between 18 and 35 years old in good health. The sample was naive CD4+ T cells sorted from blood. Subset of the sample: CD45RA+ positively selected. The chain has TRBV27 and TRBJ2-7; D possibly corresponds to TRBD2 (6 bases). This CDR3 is CASSFTGGAYEQYF. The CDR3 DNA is TGTGCCAGCAGTTTCACGGGCGGGGCCTACGAGCAGTACTTC.